This TCR beta chain emerged from a study of regulatory T cells in long-lasting Graves disease. Overall study results and limits: New patients shared fewer than 1,000 public clonotypes, and persistent patients shared more, with 2,741. Persistent disease preferred TRBV28, TRBJ1-2 and TRBJ2-5.

Arm-PCR of CDR3 regions with iRepertoire HTBI primers generated TCR beta libraries. Each CDR3 protein gets one entry after TCRdb re-called the multiplex PCR reads with MiXCR. The sample yields about 200,000 distinct CDR3 sequences, approximately 20% seen once. Sample time point: newly diagnosed GD, antithyroid drugs for less than 3 months. Following extraction of RNA from PBMCs, that RNA was used to make the TCR library. EDTA tubes received 7.5 to 9 milliliters of drawn peripheral blood. This clonotype has a count of ten or more. Its specificity is unknown. The CDR3 spans 15 residues. The germline CDR1 and CDR2 sequences are MNHEY and SVGAGI. Deletions cut 4 bases from V and 2 bases from J, with 11 bases between.

This clonotype was sampled from a female donor with Graves disease. The sample in question was peripheral blood mononuclear cells (PBMCs), obtained at new diagnosis, from a patient treated with antithyroid drugs. V and J are TRBV6-5 and TRBJ2-2, with a possible D match to TRBD2 (5 bases). The DNA for the CDR3 is TGTGCCAGCAGTTTCGCTAGCAGAAACACCGGGGAGCTGTTTTTT. Amino acid sequence: CASSFASRNTGELFF.